These T cell receptor beta chains were read from a single sample in a study of blood T cell repertoires in COVID-19. The method was immunoSEQ multiplex PCR; TCRdb's version includes in-frame clones alone and lacks a portion of them. The sample has around 160,000 clones; over 70% are singletons. Sequenced sample: PBMCs or T cells enriched from blood (not recorded which). Receptor source: a woman aged 55-70 years who had recovered from COVID-19. Both conserved end residues are part of each CDR3. A D gene is named only where the DNA matches it firmly. For some rows the clone size is stated as once, few or many, or as a class when expanded; others skip it.

>TRBJ2-5|TRBV5-1|once|.
CASSLGETGRQETQYF
TGCGCCAGCAGCTTGGGGGAGACAGGGAGGCAAGAGACCCAGTACTTC
>TRBJ1-1|TRBV5-6|once|.
CASSFNLGAEAFF
TGTGCCAGCAGCTTCAACCTAGGGGCTGAAGCTTTCTTT
>TRBJ1-6|TRBV3-1/TRBV3-2|few|.
CASSQAQDSPLHF
TGTGCCAGCAGCCAAGCCCAGGATTCACCCCTCCACTTT
>TRBJ2-3|TRBV3-1/TRBV3-2|.|TRBD2
CASSQGPSGGHSTDTQYF
TGTGCCAGCAGCCAAGGGCCTAGCGGGGGGCATAGCACAGATACGCAGTATTTT
>TRBJ1-6|TRBV4-2|.|.
CASSQEGGVRNSPLHF
TGTGCCAGCAGCCAAGAAGGCGGGGTTAGGAATTCACCCCTCCACTTT
>TRBJ2-1|TRBV27|once|.
CASSLSSWSSYNEQFF
TGTGCCAGCAGTTTATCGAGCTGGAGCTCCTACAATGAGCAGTTCTTC
>TRBJ2-5|TRBV7-9|once|TRBD1
CASSVTGGAGAAEETQYF
TGTGCCAGCAGCGTTACAGGGGGCGCGGGGGCTGCGGAAGAGACCCAGTACTTC
>TRBJ2-1|TRBV27|.|TRBD2
CASRSTRTGLAPLAGDYYNEQFF
TGTGCCAGCAGATCCACTCGGACAGGGTTAGCCCCACTAGCGGGAGACTACTACAATGAGCAGTTCTTC
>TRBJ2-1|TRBV5-1|once|.
CASSLGQGPHNEQFF
TGCGCCAGCAGCTTGGGGCAGGGGCCCCACAATGAGCAGTTCTTC
>TRBJ1-1|TRBV6-5|.|TRBD1
CASSNAGGRYTEAFF
TGTGCCAGCAGTAACGCAGGGGGCCGGTACACTGAAGCTTTCTTT
>TRBJ2-3|TRBV27|.|.
CASILLSGTDTQYF
TGTGCCAGCATCCTCCTTTCCGGCACAGATACGCAGTATTTT
>TRBJ2-7|TRBV6-5|.|TRBD2
CAAGGNEQYF
TGTGCAGCGGGGGGCAACGAGCAGTACTTC
>TRBJ2-1|TRBV10-3|.|TRBD2
CAMAAGGSSYNEQFF
TGTGCCATGGCGGCGGGCGGGAGCTCCTACAATGAGCAGTTCTTC
>TRBJ2-7|TRBV24-1|once|TRBD1
CATGTGVGEQYF
TGTGCCACCGGAACAGGGGTGGGAGAGCAGTACTTC
>TRBJ1-2|TRBV2|.|TRBD1
CASSAGTGGYTF
TGTGCCAGCAGTGCTGGGACAGGCGGCTACACCTTC
>TRBJ2-3|TRBV5-1|.|TRBD2
CATSEGTSISSQYF
TGCGCCACCTCAGAGGGGACTAGCATCTCTTCGCAGTATTTT
>TRBJ1-4|TRBV6-5|.|TRBD1
CASSYGRGISNEKLFF
TGTGCCAGCAGTTACGGCAGGGGGATATCTAATGAAAAACTGTTTTTT
>TRBJ1-1|TRBV12-3/TRBV12-4|.|TRBD1
CASTFTGGTEAFF
TGTGCCAGCACCTTTACAGGGGGCACTGAAGCTTTCTTT
>TRBJ2-3|TRBV27|.|TRBD2
CASSFGTSGTDTQYF
TGTGCCAGCAGTTTCGGGACTAGCGGCACAGATACGCAGTATTTT
>TRBJ1-5|TRBV5-5|.|.
CASSSLGGRYSNQPQHF
TGTGCCAGCAGCTCCTTGGGGGGGAGATATAGCAATCAGCCCCAGCATTTT
>TRBJ2-3|TRBV5-4|.|TRBD2
CASSLETGGIDTQYF
TGTGCCAGCAGCTTGGAAACCGGGGGGATAGATACGCAGTATTTT
>TRBJ1-1|TRBV11-2|.|.
CASNGQPNTEAFF
TGTGCCAGCAACGGACAGCCGAACACTGAAGCTTTCTTT
>TRBJ2-2|TRBV30|.|.
CAWVRTGELFF
TGTGCCTGGGTGCGTACCGGGGAGCTGTTTTTT
>TRBJ2-1|TRBV6-5|once|TRBD2
CASSILAGGDNEQFF
TGTGCCAGCAGTATACTAGCGGGAGGTGACAATGAGCAGTTCTTC